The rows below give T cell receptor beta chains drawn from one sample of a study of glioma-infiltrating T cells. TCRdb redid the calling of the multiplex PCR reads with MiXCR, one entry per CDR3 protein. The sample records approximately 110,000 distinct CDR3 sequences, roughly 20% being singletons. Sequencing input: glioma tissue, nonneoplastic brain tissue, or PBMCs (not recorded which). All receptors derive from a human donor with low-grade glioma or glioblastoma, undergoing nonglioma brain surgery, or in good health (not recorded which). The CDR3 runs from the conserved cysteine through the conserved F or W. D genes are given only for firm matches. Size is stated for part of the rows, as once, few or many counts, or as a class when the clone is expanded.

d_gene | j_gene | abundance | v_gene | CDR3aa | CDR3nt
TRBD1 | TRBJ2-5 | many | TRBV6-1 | CASSSQGAGETQYF | TGTGCCAGCAGTTCCCAGGGGGCTGGAGAGACCCAGTACTTC
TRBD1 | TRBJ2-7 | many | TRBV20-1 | CSAPGTGGYEQYF | TGCAGTGCTCCCGGGACAGGGGGGTACGAGCAGTACTTC
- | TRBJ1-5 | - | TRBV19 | CASSVTGQTGNQPQHF | TGTGCCAGTAGTGTGACAGGCCAAACGGGGAATCAGCCCCAGCATTTT
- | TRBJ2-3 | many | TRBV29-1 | CSALWSYTDTQYF | TGCAGCGCCCTCTGGTCTTACACAGATACGCAGTATTTT
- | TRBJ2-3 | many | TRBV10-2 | CASSEQGRSDTQYF | TGCGCCAGCAGTGAGCAGGGTAGATCAGATACGCAGTATTTT
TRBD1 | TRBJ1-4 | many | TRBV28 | CASTPGTGAGEKLFF | TGTGCCAGCACCCCCGGGACAGGGGCTGGTGAAAAACTGTTTTTT
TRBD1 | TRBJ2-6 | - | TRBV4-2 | CASSHGDRGRLEANALTF | TGTGCCAGCAGCCACGGGGACAGGGGACGATTAGAGGCCAACGCCCTGACTTTC
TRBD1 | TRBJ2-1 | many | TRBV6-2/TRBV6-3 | CASSTGQVYNEQFF | TGTGCCAGCTCTACGGGACAGGTATACAATGAGCAGTTCTTC
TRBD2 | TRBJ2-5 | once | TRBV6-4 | CASSFLAGSTETQYF | TGTGCCAGCAGCTTCCTAGCGGGAAGCACAGAGACCCAGTACTTC
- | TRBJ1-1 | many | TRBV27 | CASSGISGSREAFF | TGTGCCAGCAGTGGAATATCCGGGTCCCGCGAAGCTTTCTTT
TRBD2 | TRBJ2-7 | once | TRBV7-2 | CANSASGGPSNEQYF | TGTGCCAACAGCGCGTCGGGAGGGCCCTCCAACGAGCAGTACTTC
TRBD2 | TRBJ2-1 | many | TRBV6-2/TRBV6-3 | CASSYRGAGEGQENEQFF | TGTGCCAGCAGTTACCGTGGAGCGGGGGAGGGCCAGGAAAATGAGCAGTTCTTC
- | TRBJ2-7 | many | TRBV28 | CASSGFLIYEQYF | TGTGCCAGCAGCGGGTTTCTGATATACGAGCAGTACTTC
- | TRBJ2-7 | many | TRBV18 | CASSPRTDYEQYF | TGTGCCAGCTCACCACGGACTGATTACGAGCAGTACTTC
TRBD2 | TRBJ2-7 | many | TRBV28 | CASSSTSGPSYEQYF | TGTGCCAGCAGTTCGACTAGCGGGCCCTCCTACGAGCAGTACTTC
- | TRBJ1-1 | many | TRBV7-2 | CASSPPPRGGEAFF | TGTGCCAGCAGCCCACCCCCCAGGGGAGGGGAAGCTTTCTTT
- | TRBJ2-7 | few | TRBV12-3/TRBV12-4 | CASSGLQGRYEQYF | TGTGCCAGCAGTGGACTGCAGGGGCGGTACGAGCAGTACTTC
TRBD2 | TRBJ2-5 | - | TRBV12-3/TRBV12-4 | CASSRAGGPETQYF | TGTGCCAGCAGCCGAGCGGGAGGGCCCGAGACCCAGTACTTC
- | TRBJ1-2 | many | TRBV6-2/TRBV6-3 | CASSYRTQDNYGYTF | TGTGCCAGCAGTTACCGAACACAGGATAACTATGGCTACACCTTC
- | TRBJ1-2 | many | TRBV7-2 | CASSLEGAYGYTF | TGTGCCAGCAGCTTGGAGGGCGCTTATGGCTACACCTTC
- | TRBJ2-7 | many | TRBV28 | CASSLQISEQYF | TGTGCCAGCAGTTTACAGATTTCCGAGCAGTACTTC
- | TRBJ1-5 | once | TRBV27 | CASSLLGRALNQPHHF | TGTGCCAGCAGTTTATTAGGCAGGGCGTTAAATCAGCCCCATCATTTT
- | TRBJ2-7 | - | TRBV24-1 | CATSDSGDTSSYEQYF | TGTGCCACCAGTGATTCCGGGGACACGAGCTCCTACGAGCAGTACTTC
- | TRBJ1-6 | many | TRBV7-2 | CASSPRRNSPLHF | TGTGCCAGCAGCCCACGTCGGAATTCACCCCTCCACTTT
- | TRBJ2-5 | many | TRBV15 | CATSRDLAETQYF | TGTGCCACCAGCAGAGATCTAGCAGAGACCCAGTACTTC
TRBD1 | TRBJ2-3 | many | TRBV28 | CASSLFSQGVMSDTQYF | TGTGCCAGCAGTTTATTCTCCCAGGGGGTGATGTCAGATACGCAGTATTTT
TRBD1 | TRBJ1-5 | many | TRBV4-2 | CASSQEMDRVGQPQHF | TGTGCCAGCAGCCAAGAAATGGACAGGGTGGGACAGCCCCAGCATTTT
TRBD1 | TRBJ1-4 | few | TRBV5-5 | CASSFRQGNEKLFF | TGTGCCAGCAGCTTTAGACAGGGAAATGAAAAACTGTTTTTT
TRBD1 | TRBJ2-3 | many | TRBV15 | CATSTDRADTQYF | TGTGCCACCAGCACAGACAGGGCAGATACGCAGTATTTT
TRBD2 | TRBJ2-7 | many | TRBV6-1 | CASTQPTVGLPTYEQYF | TGTGCCAGCACCCAACCAACCGTGGGACTACCCACCTACGAGCAGTACTTC
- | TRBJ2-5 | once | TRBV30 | CAWSVMRQTVINQETQYF | TGTGCCTGGAGTGTTATGCGTCAGACAGTCATCAACCAAGAGACCCAGTACTTC
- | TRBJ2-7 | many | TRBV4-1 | CASSLRGTASYEQYF | TGCGCCAGCAGCCTCCGGGGGACCGCATCCTACGAGCAGTACTTC
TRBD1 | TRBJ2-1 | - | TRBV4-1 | CASSPLGTGGFNEQFF | TGCGCCAGCAGTCCACTAGGGACAGGGGGATTCAATGAGCAGTTCTTC
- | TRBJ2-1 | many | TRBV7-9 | CASSHTQVYNEQFF | TGTGCCAGCAGCCACACACAGGTATACAATGAGCAGTTCTTC
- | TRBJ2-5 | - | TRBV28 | CASSTNPETQYF | TGTGCCAGCAGTACTAATCCAGAGACCCAGTACTTC
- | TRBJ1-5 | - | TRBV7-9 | CASSSYGIGGDNQPQHF | TGTGCCAGCAGCTCCTACGGGATCGGAGGTGACAATCAGCCCCAGCATTTT
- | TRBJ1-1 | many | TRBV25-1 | CASRFDRNTEAFF | TGTGCCAGCAGATTCGACAGGAACACTGAAGCTTTCTTT
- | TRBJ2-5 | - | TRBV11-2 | CASSIAGTETQYF | TGTGCCAGCAGCATCGCCGGGACCGAGACCCAGTACTTC
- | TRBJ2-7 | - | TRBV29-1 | CSVADGGVFEQYF | TGCAGCGTTGCCGACGGGGGAGTTTTCGAGCAGTACTTC
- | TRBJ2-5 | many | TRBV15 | CATSRALALYQETQYF | TGTGCCACCAGCCGCGCACTAGCCCTGTACCAAGAGACCCAGTACTTC
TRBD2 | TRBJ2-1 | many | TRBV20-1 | CSAPIAGNNEQFF | TGCAGTGCTCCAATAGCGGGAAACAATGAGCAGTTCTTC
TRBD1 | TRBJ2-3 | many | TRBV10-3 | CAISSTDRVIRDTQYF | TGTGCCATCAGTTCTACTGACAGGGTCATACGGGATACGCAGTATTTT
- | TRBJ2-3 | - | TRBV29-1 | CSVRSGTPTDTQYF | TGCAGCGTTAGGTCGGGGACACCCACAGATACGCAGTATTTT
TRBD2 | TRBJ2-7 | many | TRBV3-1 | CASSATSGSSYEQYF | TGTGCCAGCAGCGCCACTAGCGGGAGCTCCTACGAGCAGTACTTC
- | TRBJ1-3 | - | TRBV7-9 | CASSLWAPSTWTGNTIYF | TGTGCCAGCAGCTTATGGGCGCCTTCAACTTGGACTGGAAACACTATATATTTT
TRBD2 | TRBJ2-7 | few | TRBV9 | CASSAGGRTGEQYF | TGTGCCAGCAGCGCGGGCGGGAGGACGGGGGAGCAGTACTTC
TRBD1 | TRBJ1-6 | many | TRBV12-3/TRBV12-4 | CASSRTGDNSPLHF | TGTGCCAGCAGTCGGACAGGGGATAATTCACCCCTCCACTTT
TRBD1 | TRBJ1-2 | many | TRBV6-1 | CASNERAGGGYGYTF | TGTGCCAGCAACGAAAGGGCAGGGGGAGGCTATGGCTACACCTTC
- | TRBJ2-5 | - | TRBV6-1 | CASSLLAEEEAQYF | TGTGCCAGCAGTTTGTTAGCGGAAGAAGAGGCCCAGTACTTC
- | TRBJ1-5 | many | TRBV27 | CASPFGRVQPQHF | TGTGCCAGCCCCTTTGGGAGGGTCCAGCCCCAGCATTTT
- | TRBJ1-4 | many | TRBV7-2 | CASSLQGSHNEKLFF | TGTGCCAGCAGCTTGCAGGGGTCTCATAATGAAAAACTGTTTTTT
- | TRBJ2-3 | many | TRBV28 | CASSSIAYLQYF | TGTGCCAGCAGCTCCATAGCGTACTTGCAGTATTTT
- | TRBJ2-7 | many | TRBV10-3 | CAISERLEDEQYF | TGTGCCATCAGTGAAAGGCTCGAGGACGAGCAGTACTTC
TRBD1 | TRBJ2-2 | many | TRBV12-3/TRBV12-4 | CASSGQGDTGELFF | TGTGCCAGCAGTGGACAGGGGGACACCGGGGAGCTGTTTTTT
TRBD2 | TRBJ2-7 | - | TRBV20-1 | CSGAGGRGEQYF | TGCAGTGGAGCGGGAGGGCGGGGCGAGCAGTACTTC